Described below is a single TCR beta chain sequence and its context. This CDR3 comprises 18 residues. Germline V gene data show CDR1 as MDHEN and CDR2 as SYDVKM. V shed 5 bases, J shed 0 bases, and the junction held 9 bases outside the gene matches. This entry comes from a study of blood T cell repertoires in COVID-19. Background on the study: Both acute and convalescent COVID-19 samples were obtained from the United States, Italy and Spain. Sample material is recorded as cDNA or gDNA derived from T cells, B-cell-depleted T cells, or PBMCs.

In the authors' methods: How many nucleated cells were present was estimated from reference gene primer amplification. Clones were sequenced by immunoSEQ multiplex PCR, and TCRdb holds only the in-frame ones, with some missing. V and J calls plus clone size are reproduced from that table; the DNA served to infer D and trimming. The repertoire consists of about 180,000 clones, with 85% to 90% occurring once and the leading ten covering roughly 2.8%. The gene calls are TRBV28 and TRBJ2-6, with 8 positions matching TRBD1. This TCR derives from a woman aged 30 to 39 with active or convalescent COVID-19. The specimen was peripheral blood. The CDR3: CASSNQGAFFSGANVLTF. The DNA for the CDR3 is TGTGCCAGCAGTAACCAGGGGGCCTTTTTCTCTGGGGCCAACGTCCTGACTTTC.